A single T cell receptor beta chain is shown here with its context. This table comes from immunoSEQ multiplex PCR, and its TCRdb copy is limited to in-frame clones, with some not included. Of about 95,000 clones listed, around 89% are singletons. V shed 5 bases, J shed 8 bases, and the junction held 12 bases outside the gene matches. CDR1 and CDR2 from the germline V gene are SGHRS and YFSETQ. The CDR3 length is 15 residues. This specimen comes from a study of control samples from healthy donors and cancer patients. The clonotype originates from a woman in her 70s in good health. The source material was blood. The chain couples TRBV5-1 to TRBJ1-2; 10 positions match TRBD1. The CDR3 spells CASRSDDRGPWGYTF. Here the CDR3 DNA reads TGCGCCAGCAGATCGGATGACAGGGGGCCTTGGGGCTACACCTTC.